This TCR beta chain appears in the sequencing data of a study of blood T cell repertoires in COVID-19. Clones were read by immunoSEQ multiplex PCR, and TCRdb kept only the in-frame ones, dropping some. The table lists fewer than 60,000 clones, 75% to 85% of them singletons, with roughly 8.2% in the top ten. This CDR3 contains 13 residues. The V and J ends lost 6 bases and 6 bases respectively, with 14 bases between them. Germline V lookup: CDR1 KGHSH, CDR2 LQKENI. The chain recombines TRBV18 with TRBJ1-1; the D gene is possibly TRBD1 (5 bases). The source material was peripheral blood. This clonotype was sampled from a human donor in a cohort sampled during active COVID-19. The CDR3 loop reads CASSPEGGAEAFF. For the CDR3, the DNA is TGTGCCAGCTCCCCCGAGGGAGGGGCTGAAGCTTTCTTT.